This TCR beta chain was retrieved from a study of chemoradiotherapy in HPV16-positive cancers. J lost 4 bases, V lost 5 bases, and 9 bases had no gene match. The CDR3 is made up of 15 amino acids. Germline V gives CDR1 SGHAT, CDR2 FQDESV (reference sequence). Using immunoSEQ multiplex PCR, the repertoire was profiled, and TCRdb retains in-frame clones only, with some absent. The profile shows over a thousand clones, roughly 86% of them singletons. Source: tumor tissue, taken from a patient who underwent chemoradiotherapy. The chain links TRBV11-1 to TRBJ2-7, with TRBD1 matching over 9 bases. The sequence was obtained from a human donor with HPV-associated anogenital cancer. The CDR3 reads CASSLGQGSGYEQYF. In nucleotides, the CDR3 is TGTGCCAGCAGCCTGGGACAGGGCAGCGGGTACGAGCAGTACTTC.